Sequencing of this T cell receptor (beta chain) was carried out in a study of human T cells and chemical hapten exposure. Study information: A patient group, mainly female, showed alopecia areata, totalis or universalis.

CDR3 length: 13 amino acids. The V end was cut by 4 bases, the J end by 1 base, with 7 bases between. This clonotype showed up just a few times. The target antigen is unknown. Time point specified: patch test 3, about 24 weeks after DPC sensitization. Documented treatment: therapeutic diphenylcyclopropenone sensitization with weekly scalp DPC. Study-wide points: Positively correlated with patch test score were the counts of PT1 expanded TCRs.

As originally analysed: About 97,000 TCRs per sample was the median, with a range of 23,224 to 690,600. Each CDR3 protein is one row after TCRdb ran MiXCR on the RACE reads. TCRdb, not the authors, supplied the V and J calls. Among about 82,000 distinct CDR3 sequences listed, 10% to 15% were seen once. The sample here was whole blood, taken in connection with sensitization to the hapten diphenylcyclopropenone (DPC). The genes are TRBV12-3 or TRBV12-4 and TRBJ1-1; D unclear. The TCR sequence derives from a woman between 45 and 60 years old with alopecia areata. Some clones in this sample may be carry-over from other donors' samples. The CDR3 DNA reads as TGTGCCAGCAGTTATGCCTCGAACACTGAAGCTTTCTTT. It yields the protein CASSYASNTEAFF.